These 2 T cell receptor beta chains came from one sample sequenced in a study of T cell repertoires in cytomegalovirus infection (dated by TCRdb to 2018 to 2020). The antigens for these receptors are not known. The intended sense of this specimen's treatment or condition label: in vitro stimulation with specific CMV peptide epitopes to enrich CMV-specific T cells. Reads for this sample came from an Illumina HiSeq 1500. Starting from the raw public reads, TCRdb applied fastp trimming at Q25, assembled clones with MiXCR and retained in-frame beta chains. Identical CDR3 proteins give one entry, which carries the most common genes and DNA. This sample has fewer than 350,000 distinct CDR3 sequences in its table, and 25% to 30% of those were observed once. The leading ten clones occupy 20% of the sample. The source material was cultured PBMCs, sampled from culture after CMV antigen stimulation. All receptors come from a human donor in good health (CMV status not recorded). Some clones in this sample may be carry-over from other donors' samples.

At least ten counts were recorded for this clonotype. The chain uses TRBV6-1 and TRBJ2-5; 8 bases are a match to TRBD1. V dropped 8 bases and J dropped 5; count of bases not matched to a gene: 16. Germline V gene lookup returns CDR1 MNHNS and CDR2 SASEGT. The length of the CDR3 is 16 residues. The DNA for the CDR3 is TGTGCCAGCGGAACTTCAAGACAGGGGTATGGGGAGACCCAGTACTTC. Residues: CASGTSRQGYGETQYF.

The chain carries TRBV6-6 and TRBJ1-2; D gene unclear. The germline V gene encodes CDR1 MNHNY and CDR2 SVGAGI (reference sequence). CDR3 size: 13 residues. Trimming left V 2 bases short and J 1 base short, with 5 bases between. The chain's CDR3 is CASSYGINYGYTF. As DNA, the CDR3 is TGTGCCAGCAGTTACGGGATTAACTATGGCTACACCTTC.